Below are 22 T cell receptor beta chains sequenced from a single sample in a study of cytomegalovirus exposure and HLA in healthy donors. The PCR ran on 60 Vbeta and 13 Jbeta primers. Here immunoSEQ multiplex PCR was the method, and the copy in TCRdb shows in-frame clones only, minus some. The sample gives about 190,000 clones, around 83% of which show up once; around 1% is in the top ten. The sequencing input was PBMCs. These receptors originate from a woman aged 40 to 50 in good health and CMV-seronegative.

This clone has more than one count but fewer than ten. The rearrangement uses TRBV11-2 and TRBJ2-3; D is uncertain. CDR3 length: 16 amino acids. Germline V gene sequence: CDR1 SGHAT, CDR2 FQNNGV. Trimming took off 7 bases at V and 1 base at J, with 18 bases between the two ends. CDR3 bases: TGTGCCAGCACATATGAGGTACTCAGAGGCACAGATACGCAGTATTTT. As protein: CASTYEVLRGTDTQYF. Complete variable domain (other parts from reference TRBV11-2 and TRBJ2-3): EAGVAQSPRYKIIEKRQSVAFWCNPISGHATLYWYQQILGQGPKLLIQFQNNGVVDDSQLPKDRFSAERLKGVDSTLKIQPAKLEDSAVYLCASTYEVLRGTDTQYFGPGTRLTVL.

This clone was observed a handful of times. The rearrangement joins TRBV7-2 to TRBJ1-1, with 8 bases fitting TRBD1. The V segment lost 7 bases and the J segment 6 bases; nucleotides outside the gene matches: 13. CDR1 and CDR2 from the germline V gene are SGHTA and FQGNSA. The CDR3 length is 15 residues. The CDR3 here is CASTLTGARISEAFF. CDR3 coding DNA: TGTGCCAGCACCTTGACAGGGGCAAGGATCTCTGAAGCTTTCTTT.

V and J are TRBV7-9 and TRBJ2-1; 7 bases are a match to TRBD1. Per germline, CDR1 SEHNR and CDR2 FQNEAQ (reference sequence). This CDR3 region has 12 residues. The V and J ends lost 4 bases and 9 bases, in that order; junction bases with no gene match: 3. The CDR3 here is CASSYQGVEQFF. CDR3 DNA sequence: TGTGCCAGCAGCTACCAGGGGGTTGAGCAGTTCTTC.

Here the CDR3 reads CASSEVATAGYGYTF. In DNA form, the CDR3 reads TGTGCCAGCAGTGAAGTTGCCACAGCGGGCTATGGCTACACCTTC. The V call is TRBV6-1, the J call TRBJ1-2, with unresolved D. The CDR3 sequence is 15 residues long. Per the germline V gene, CDR1 is MNHNS and CDR2 is SASEGT. V shed 1 base and J shed 4 bases, with 13 bases lying between them.

The V call is TRBV4-3, the J call TRBJ2-7; 8 bases match TRBD1. This CDR3 comprises 14 residues. Germline V lookup: CDR1 LGHNA, CDR2 YSLEER. The ends lost 4 bases at V and 7 bases at J; junction bases unmatched: 9. CDR3 in DNA: TGCGCCAGCAGCCTTGAGACAGGGGCCGGAGAGCAGTACTTC. Encoded protein: CASSLETGAGEQYF.

In this sample, this clone turned up a few times. This rearrangement joins TRBV19 to TRBJ1-1, with TRBD1 matching over 10 bases. The CDR3 loop spans 16 amino acids. V gave up 8 bases and J gave up 3 bases; unmatched junction bases: 12. Germline V gene sequence: CDR1 LNHDA, CDR2 SQIVND (reference sequence). CDR3 DNA: TGTGCCAGTGGTCGGGACAGGGGAGGTATGGACACTGAAGCTTTCTTT. This codes for CASGRDRGGMDTEAFF.

The table lists this clone with a count of one. The rearrangement uses TRBV15 and TRBJ1-2, with 7 bases matching TRBD1. The V segment lost 1 base and the J segment 6 bases; nucleotides outside the gene matches: 2. CDR3 length equals 13 residues. CDR1 is LNHNV, CDR2 YYDKDF, per germline (reference sequence). The CDR3 loop reads CATSRGDSNGYTF. The CDR3 DNA is TGTGCCACCAGCAGAGGGGACAGTAATGGCTACACCTTC.

This clone appeared a single time. This chain joins TRBV5-4 and TRBJ2-1; TRBD2 is a possible D gene (6 bases). Deletions cut 4 bases from V and 2 bases from J, with 19 bases between. CDR3 length: 17 amino acids. Germline V gene sequence: CDR1 SGHNT, CDR2 YYREEE (reference sequence). Here the CDR3 reads CASSDLPGASPYNEQFF. CDR3 nucleotides: TGTGCCAGCAGCGACCTCCCGGGAGCTAGCCCCTACAATGAGCAGTTCTTC.

This sequence joins TRBV9 and TRBJ2-7; TRBD2 matches 9 bases. V lost 5 bases, J lost 1 base, and 7 bases stayed unmatched. This CDR3 region has 15 residues. Germline V gene sequence: CDR1 SGDLS, CDR2 YYNGEE. For the CDR3, the DNA is TGTGCCAGCAGTGAGGGACTAGCCGAGTCCTACGAGCAGTACTTC. Translated, it gives CASSEGLAESYEQYF.

To note about this clone: One junction end does not reproduce the germline sequence, and a read error may be involved. V gene TRBV7-9 combines with J gene TRBJ2-5; no clear D. CDR3 length: 12 amino acids. Germline-derived CDR1 and CDR2 are SEHNR and FQNEAQ (reference sequence). The CDR3 is CSSSLYSETQYF. The CDR3, as DNA: TGTTCCAGCAGCTTATATTCGGAGACCCAGTACTTC. Using reference TRBV7-9 and TRBJ2-5 for the parts outside the CDR3, the full variable domain is DTGVSQNPRHKITKRGQNVTFRCDPISEHNRLYWYRQTLGQGPEFLTYFQNEAQLEKSRLLSDRFSAERPKGSFSTLEIQRTEQGDSAMYLCSSSLYSETQYFGPGTRLLVL.

This clone was seen a few times. V usage is TRBV7-9 and J usage is TRBJ2-7; D is perhaps TRBD1 (6 bases). Trimming stripped 8 bases from V and 7 bases from J, with 21 bases between. The CDR3 has 14 residues. Germline loops: CDR1 SEHNR, CDR2 FQNEAQ (reference sequence). Here the CDR3 DNA reads TGTGCCAGCCGAACCGACTCAGGGGCAGGGGAGCAGTACTTC. Its translation: CASRTDSGAGEQYF.

The chain couples TRBV27 to TRBJ1-2, with TRBD1 identical over 9 bases. V was clipped by 2 bases and J by 4 bases; unmatched bases: 5. Germline values: CDR1 MNHEY, CDR2 SMNVEV (reference sequence). This CDR3 contains 15 residues. The CDR3 nucleotides read TGTGCCAGCAGTTTAGTACAGGGGGCAATCTATGGCTACACCTTC. Its protein product is CASSLVQGAIYGYTF.

This chain joins TRBV10-3 and TRBJ1-5; TRBD1 matches 11 bases. V gave up 6 bases and J gave up 0 bases; unmatched junction bases: 1. Germline V gene lookup returns CDR1 ENHRY and CDR2 SYGVKD. This CDR3 has 15 amino acids. The chain's CDR3 is CAIRGTGGSNQPQHF. The CDR3 nucleotides read TGTGCCATCAGGGGGACAGGGGGTAGCAATCAGCCCCAGCATTTT.

The chain is built from TRBV7-2 and TRBJ2-7; 7 bases are shared with TRBD1. The germline V gene encodes CDR1 SGHTA and CDR2 FQGNSA. The CDR3 covers 15 residues. V gave up 3 bases and J gave up 5 bases; unmatched junction bases: 10. For the CDR3, the DNA is TGTGCCAGCAGCTTGGCCGGGACAGCCCCCCACGAGCAGTACTTC. This sequence encodes CASSLAGTAPHEQYF.

This chain links TRBV6-6 with TRBJ1-5; 7 bases fit TRBD1. The V and J ends lost 5 bases and 4 bases, in that order; junction bases with no gene match: 8. Germline V gene data show CDR1 as MNHNY and CDR2 as SVGAGI (reference sequence). This CDR3 is 15 amino acids long. CDR3 amino acids: CASSPGTALNQPQHF. In nucleotides, the CDR3 is TGTGCCAGCAGTCCCGGGACAGCCCTAAATCAGCCCCAGCATTTT.

The V call is TRBV2, the J call TRBJ1-6; 7 bases are a match to TRBD1. The CDR3 length is 16 residues. The V segment lost 5 bases and the J segment 7 bases; nucleotides outside the gene matches: 11. Germline CDR1 is SNHLY and CDR2 is FYNNEI. Here the CDR3 DNA reads TGTGCCAGCAGTACTCAGGGGGGCCGTAGCAATTCACCCCTCCACTTT. Its protein is CASSTQGGRSNSPLHF.

The chain joins TRBV21-1 to TRBJ1-1; the table names TRBD1, a call not compared with the DNA. TRBV21-1 is tagged as a pseudogene. The CDR3 has 13 amino acids. The CDR3 DNA reads TGTGCCAGCGGATCCACAGGGGGGACTGAAGCTTTCTTT. It specifies CASGSTGGTEAFF.

The rearrangement links TRBV18 to TRBJ1-3; possibly TRBD1 for D (5 bases). The germline gives CDR1 KGHSH, CDR2 LQKENI. The CDR3 extends over 17 amino acids. V lost 4 bases, J lost 0 bases, and 16 bases lay in between. The CDR3 nucleotides are TGTGCCAGCTCACAGGCCGGGGGGACCCGCTCTGGAAACACCATATATTTT. Translation gives CASSQAGGTRSGNTIYF. The full variable domain, completed using reference TRBV18 and TRBJ1-3, is NAGVMQNPRHLVRRRGQEARLRCSPMKGHSHVYWYRQLPEEGLKFMVYLQKENIIDESGMPKERFSAEFPKEGPSILRIQQVVRGDSAAYFCASSQAGGTRSGNTIYFGEGSWLTVV.

This CDR3 reads CASSLGQTVAEAFF. The CDR3 region has the DNA TGTGCCAGCAGCTTAGGCCAAACAGTAGCTGAAGCTTTCTTT. V and J are TRBV11-2 and TRBJ1-1; D gene unclear. Trimming took off 1 base at V and 6 bases at J, with 12 bases between the two ends. From germline, CDR1 is SGHAT and CDR2 FQNNGV. This CDR3 comprises 14 residues.

Turning to this clone: This sample includes further DNA sequences coding for the same CDR3. The V and J genes are TRBV5-4 and TRBJ2-7; D may be TRBD1 (5 bases). Trimming shortened V by 0 bases and J by 0 bases, and 10 bases separated the two germline ends. The CDR3 runs to 15 residues. The germline V gene has CDR1 SGHNT and CDR2 YYREEE (reference sequence). The CDR3 spells CASSLGQGISYEQYV. CDR3 in DNA: TGTGCCAGCAGCTTGGGTCAGGGCATCTCCTACGAGCAGTACGTC.

The CDR3 nucleotides are TGTGCCAGCAGCTTAGCGGGGGCTGCCGGGGAGCTGTTTTTT. Protein product: CASSLAGAAGELFF. This chain uses TRBV7-2 with TRBJ2-2; D may be TRBD1 (6 bases). The length of the CDR3 is 14 residues. V shed 0 bases and J shed 6 bases, with 8 bases lying between them. Germline values: CDR1 SGHTA, CDR2 FQGNSA. The variable domain in full, completed from reference TRBV7-2 and TRBJ2-2, reads GAGVSQSPSNKVTEKGKDVELRCDPISGHTALYWYRQSLGQGLEFLIYFQGNSAPDKSGLPSDRFSAERTGGSVSTLTIQRTQQEDSAVYLCASSLAGAAGELFFGEGSRLTVL.

This sequence joins TRBV5-6 and TRBJ2-2; D is perhaps TRBD1 (5 bases). Germline V CDR1 and CDR2: SGHDT, YYEEEE. V lost 5 bases and J 0 bases, leaving 14 bases between the germline ends. CDR3 size: 16 residues. This chain's CDR3 is CASSWGTGANTGELFF. The DNA of the CDR3 is TGTGCCAGCAGTTGGGGCACGGGCGCGAACACCGGGGAGCTGTTTTTT. Together with reference TRBV5-6 and TRBJ2-2, the CDR3 gives the full variable domain: DAGVTQSPTHLIKTRGQQVTLRCSPKSGHDTVSWYQQALGQGPQFIFQYYEEEERQRGNFPDRFSGHQFPNYSSELNVNALLLGDSALYLCASSWGTGANTGELFFGEGSRLTVL.